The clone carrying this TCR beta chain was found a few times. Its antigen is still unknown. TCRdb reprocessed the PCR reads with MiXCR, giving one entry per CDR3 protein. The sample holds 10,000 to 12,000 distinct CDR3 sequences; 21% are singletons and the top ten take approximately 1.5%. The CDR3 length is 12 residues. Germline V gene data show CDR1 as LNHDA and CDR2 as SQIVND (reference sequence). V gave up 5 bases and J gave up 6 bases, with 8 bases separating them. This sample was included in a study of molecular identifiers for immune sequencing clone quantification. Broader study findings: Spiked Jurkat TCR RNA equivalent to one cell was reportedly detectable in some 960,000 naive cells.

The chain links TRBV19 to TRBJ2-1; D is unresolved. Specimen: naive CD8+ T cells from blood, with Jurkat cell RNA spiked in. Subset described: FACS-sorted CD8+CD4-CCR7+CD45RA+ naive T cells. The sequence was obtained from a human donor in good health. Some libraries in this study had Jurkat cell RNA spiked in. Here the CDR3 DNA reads TGTGCCAGTAGTCTGGGCATCAATGAGCAGTTCTTC. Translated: CASSLGINEQFF.